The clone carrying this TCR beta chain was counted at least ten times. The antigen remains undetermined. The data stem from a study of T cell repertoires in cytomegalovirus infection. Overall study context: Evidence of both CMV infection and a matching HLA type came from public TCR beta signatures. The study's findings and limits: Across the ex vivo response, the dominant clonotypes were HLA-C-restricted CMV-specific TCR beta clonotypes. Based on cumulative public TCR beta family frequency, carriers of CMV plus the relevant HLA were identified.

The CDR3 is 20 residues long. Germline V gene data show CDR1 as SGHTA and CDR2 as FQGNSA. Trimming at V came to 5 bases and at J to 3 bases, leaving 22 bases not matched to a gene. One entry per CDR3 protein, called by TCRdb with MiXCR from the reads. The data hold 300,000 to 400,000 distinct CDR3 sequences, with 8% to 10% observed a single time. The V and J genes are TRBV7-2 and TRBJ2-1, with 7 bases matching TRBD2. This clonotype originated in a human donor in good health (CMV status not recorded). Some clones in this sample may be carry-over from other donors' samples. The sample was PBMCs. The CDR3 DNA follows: TGTGCCAGCAGCCCCCGCGGTAGACGGGAGGTGACCGGGTTCTACAATGAGCAGTTCTTC. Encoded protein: CASSPRGRREVTGFYNEQFF.